This TCR beta chain was sequenced for a study of shared clonotypes between healthy human individuals. Turning to the study itself: Researchers drew samples from two women and three men aged 18 to 49. CD4 naive cells filled three plates per donor, CD4 memory three, CD8 naive two and CD8 memory one. Whole-study results and caveats: Researchers found naive subsets generally carried larger estimated richness than memory subsets. It was only blood that was sampled, and tissue repertoires likely differ.

Sequenced by immunoSEQ multiplex PCR; TCRdb stores in-frame clones only, minus some. In the table there are roughly 850,000 clones, approximately 96% of which are singletons. Terminally differentiated effector memory CD45RA+ cells were excluded by CCR7 positive selection of CD45RO-negative cells. Note on this clone: Its antigen is not known.

V shed 8 bases, J shed 2 bases, and the junction held 4 bases outside the gene matches. The CDR3 spans 14 residues. The V gene's germline CDR1 is MNHNS and CDR2 SASEGT. Source material: naive CD8+ T cells sorted from blood. V and J are TRBV6-1 and TRBJ2-3; 10 bases match TRBD2. The clonotype comes from a man aged 30 to 39 in good health. For the CDR3, the DNA is TGTGCCAGCTGGGGACTAGCGAACACAGATACGCAGTATTTT. Protein: CASWGLANTDTQYF.